Listed below are T cell receptor beta chains from one sample, sequenced in a study of blood T cell repertoires in COVID-19. Some clones are missing from TCRdb's copy, which holds only in-frame ones; the method was immunoSEQ multiplex PCR. Among 65,000 to 90,000 clones listed, approximately 82% were seen once. Input material: peripheral blood. Receptors originate from a man aged 55 to 70 with acute or convalescent COVID-19. CDR3s include the opening cysteine and the closing phenylalanine or tryptophan. The order of the fields is D gene, V gene, clone size, J gene, CDR3 DNA, CDR3 protein. D genes are given only for firm matches. Clone size appears in some rows only: once, few, many, or a class for an expanded clone.

d_call: TRBD2; v_call: TRBV5-1; clone_size: -; j_call: TRBJ2-3; cdr3_nt: TGCGCCAGCAGACAGACTAGCGAGAGCACAGATACGCAGTATTTT; cdr3_aa: CASRQTSESTDTQYF
d_call: -; v_call: TRBV18; clone_size: once; j_call: TRBJ1-1; cdr3_nt: TGTGCCAGCTCACCACAGGACAGACCAACTGGCGCTTTCTTT; cdr3_aa: CASSPQDRPTGAFF
d_call: -; v_call: TRBV29-1; clone_size: once; j_call: TRBJ2-3; cdr3_nt: TGCAGCGTTGAGTTACAGGGATGGGTAGATACGCAGTATTTT; cdr3_aa: CSVELQGWVDTQYF
d_call: -; v_call: TRBV11-2; clone_size: -; j_call: TRBJ2-2; cdr3_nt: TGTGCCAGCAGCTTATCCGAAACTTATGCCGGGGAGCTGTTTTTT; cdr3_aa: CASSLSETYAGELFF
d_call: TRBD2; v_call: TRBV7-2; clone_size: -; j_call: TRBJ2-7; cdr3_nt: TGTGCCAGCAGCCCCGGACTAGCGGGAAAGTACGAGCAGTACTTC; cdr3_aa: CASSPGLAGKYEQYF
d_call: TRBD2; v_call: TRBV7-2; clone_size: -; j_call: TRBJ2-3; cdr3_nt: TGTGCCAGCAGCTCCCCTCGCGGGGGGCGCAGGACAGATACGCAGTATTTT; cdr3_aa: CASSSPRGGRRTDTQYF
d_call: -; v_call: TRBV3-1/TRBV3-2; clone_size: -; j_call: TRBJ1-5; cdr3_nt: TGTGCCAGCAGCCAAGTTCTCAATCAGCCCCAGCATTTT; cdr3_aa: CASSQVLNQPQHF
d_call: TRBD1; v_call: TRBV6-5; clone_size: -; j_call: TRBJ1-1; cdr3_nt: TGTGCCAGCAGCGGGACAGGGAAGACTGAAGCTTTCTTT; cdr3_aa: CASSGTGKTEAFF
d_call: TRBD1; v_call: TRBV9; clone_size: -; j_call: TRBJ1-1; cdr3_nt: TGTGCCAGCAGCGGGGACAGCCGGCGCATGAACACTGAAGCTTTCTTT; cdr3_aa: CASSGDSRRMNTEAFF
d_call: -; v_call: TRBV18; clone_size: once; j_call: TRBJ2-7; cdr3_nt: TGTGCCAGCTCCGAGGCCCAGAGCTCCTACGAGCAGTACTTC; cdr3_aa: CASSEAQSSYEQYF
d_call: TRBD1; v_call: TRBV7-2; clone_size: -; j_call: TRBJ2-7; cdr3_nt: TGTGCCAGCAGCTCCGGGACAGGGGGCGTCAACGAGCAGTACTTC; cdr3_aa: CASSSGTGGVNEQYF
d_call: -; v_call: TRBV4-2; clone_size: -; j_call: TRBJ1-2; cdr3_nt: TGTGCCAGCAGCCAAGATAGGGCCAGGGGAAACTATGGCTACACCTTC; cdr3_aa: CASSQDRARGNYGYTF
d_call: -; v_call: TRBV3-1/TRBV3-2; clone_size: -; j_call: TRBJ1-6; cdr3_nt: TGTGCCAGCAGCCAAGAGGCGGGGGGGAATTCACCCCTCCACTTT; cdr3_aa: CASSQEAGGNSPLHF
d_call: -; v_call: TRBV18; clone_size: -; j_call: TRBJ1-2; cdr3_nt: TGTGCCAGCTCTCAAGATGGACAGAATGGCTACACCTTC; cdr3_aa: CASSQDGQNGYTF
d_call: -; v_call: TRBV12-3/TRBV12-4; clone_size: -; j_call: TRBJ2-7; cdr3_nt: TGTGCCAGCAGTAACAACAACTACGAGCAGTACTTC; cdr3_aa: CASSNNNYEQYF
d_call: -; v_call: TRBV3-1/TRBV3-2; clone_size: -; j_call: TRBJ2-1; cdr3_nt: TGTGCCAGCAGCCCAGGGGCGCGTGAGCAGTTCTTC; cdr3_aa: CASSPGAREQFF
d_call: -; v_call: TRBV16; clone_size: -; j_call: TRBJ1-1; cdr3_nt: TGTGCCAGCAGCCAATTATCGGTTTTGGACACTGAAGCTTTCTTT; cdr3_aa: CASSQLSVLDTEAFF
d_call: TRBD1; v_call: TRBV19; clone_size: -; j_call: TRBJ1-1; cdr3_nt: TGTGCCAGTACCTTAACCGGGACAGGGAACACTGAAGCTTTCTTT; cdr3_aa: CASTLTGTGNTEAFF
d_call: -; v_call: TRBV7-6; clone_size: -; j_call: TRBJ1-2; cdr3_nt: TGTGCCAGCAGCTTAGTAATGACAGGAGACTATGGCTACACCTTC; cdr3_aa: CASSLVMTGDYGYTF
d_call: -; v_call: TRBV10-2; clone_size: -; j_call: TRBJ2-7; cdr3_nt: TGCGCCAGCAGTGAGTTGCGTTCCTACGAGCAGTACTTC; cdr3_aa: CASSELRSYEQYF
d_call: -; v_call: TRBV25-1; clone_size: few; j_call: TRBJ1-2; cdr3_nt: TGTGCCAGCAGCCGAGACACAGGGTCGAATGGCTACACCTTC; cdr3_aa: CASSRDTGSNGYTF
d_call: TRBD1; v_call: TRBV19; clone_size: -; j_call: TRBJ1-2; cdr3_nt: TGTGCCAGTAGTATAGTTACAGGGGGGCCTAACTATGGCTACACCTTC; cdr3_aa: CASSIVTGGPNYGYTF
d_call: -; v_call: TRBV20-1; clone_size: -; j_call: TRBJ2-1; cdr3_nt: TGCAGTGCCGTATACAATGAGCAGTTCTTC; cdr3_aa: CSAVYNEQFF
d_call: TRBD2; v_call: TRBV2; clone_size: few; j_call: TRBJ2-3; cdr3_nt: TGTGCCAGCAGTGAAGCGCTTCGGCTAGCGGCCGGGTTT; cdr3_aa: CASSEALRLAAGF
d_call: TRBD2; v_call: TRBV4-3; clone_size: -; j_call: TRBJ2-1; cdr3_nt: TGCGCCAGCAGCCAATCCCTAGCGGGAGTAGGCCCTGCCAATGAGCAGTTCTTC; cdr3_aa: CASSQSLAGVGPANEQFF
d_call: TRBD1; v_call: TRBV5-1; clone_size: -; j_call: TRBJ2-3; cdr3_nt: TGCGCCAGCAGCACCGGGACAGACACAGATACGCAGTATTTT; cdr3_aa: CASSTGTDTDTQYF
d_call: -; v_call: TRBV6-5; clone_size: -; j_call: TRBJ1-1; cdr3_nt: TGTGCCAGCAGACCAAGGGGGGGGATCACTGAAGCTTTCTTT; cdr3_aa: CASRPRGGITEAFF
d_call: TRBD1; v_call: TRBV6-5; clone_size: once; j_call: TRBJ2-1; cdr3_nt: TGTGCCAGCGGTAGACAGGGGGTGATCAATGAGCAGTTCTTC; cdr3_aa: CASGRQGVINEQFF
d_call: -; v_call: TRBV7-8; clone_size: -; j_call: TRBJ1-3; cdr3_nt: TGTGCCAGCAGCCTGACTATTCGAAACACCATATATTTT; cdr3_aa: CASSLTIRNTIYF